This T cell receptor (beta chain) was documented in a study of blood T cell repertoires in COVID-19. Study-level information: T cells, B-cell-depleted T cells, or PBMCs supplied cDNA or gDNA.

This clone was seen a handful of times. Profiling relied on immunoSEQ multiplex PCR, and the TCRdb table lists in-frame clones only, not all of them. Here the sample spans about 24,000 clones, over 75% being singletons. V lost 3 bases and J 0 bases, leaving 8 bases between the germline ends. CDR3 length: 14 amino acids. Per germline, CDR1 SGHTA and CDR2 FQGNSA. Sequencing used peripheral blood. This clonotype originated in a woman aged 70 to 79 with COVID-19, enrolled during active disease. This chain uses TRBV7-2 with TRBJ1-1; D is uncertain. CDR3 nucleotides: TGTGCCAGCAGCTTTGGCAGGTTGAACACTGAAGCTTTCTTT. This codes for CASSFGRLNTEAFF.